This T cell receptor (beta chain) is from a study of T cells in Graves' hyperthyroidism and ophthalmopathy (dated by TCRdb to between 2018 and 2021). Background for the entire study: To identify distinguishing TCR V-J signatures, a discovery cohort of 90 to 100 patients was used, comprising fewer than 45 with Graves' ophthalmopathy and about 59 with stable Graves' hyperthyroidism. Prospective prediction of ophthalmopathy was tested in an independent validation cohort of about 19 hyperthyroidism patients and 17 patients who later progressed to ophthalmopathy. The 100 discovery patients were randomly split 7:3 into training and test sets. The study also compared thyroid tissue and blood T-cell repertoires from about 6 Graves' hyperthyroidism patients. Once sampling was done, hyperthyroidism patients were given methimazole at a starting dose of 30 mg daily, whereas ophthalmopathy patients were given high-dose intravenous methylprednisolone. The paper describes TCR Vbeta CDR3 sequencing of 135 peripheral blood samples, made up of about 41 ophthalmopathy patients, some 80 hyperthyroidism patients and about 17 progressor patients.

For CDR1 and CDR2, the germline V gene lists SQVTM and ANQGSEA. Trimming accounts for 7 bases at V and 3 bases at J, while the number of junction bases matched to no gene is 4. The CDR3 holds 14 amino acids from the cysteine to the phenylalanine. This entry keeps only the CDR3 DNA: 42 bases, framed from base 1. Amplification of TCR beta CDR3 regions was carried out from RNA transcripts. For the first round of RT-PCR on the TCR CDR3, the HTBI primer set was used together with the Qiagen OneStep RT-PCR kit. The libraries were constructed in a second round of multiplex PCR and then size-selected and purified. Libraries were sequenced paired-end with 100 bp reads on an Illumina HiSeq2000. In the original analysis: SOAPnuke was used to process the raw data, throwing out any read that contained adapters or uncalled bases, had a mean Phred below 15, or lacked an exact constant-primer or identifier match. High-quality paired reads were merged using COPE v1.2.5, and each unique nucleotide sequence was defined as a clonotype. Clonotypes were aligned to IMGT TRBV, TRBD and TRBJ reference segments using MiTCR v1.1. Only V-J combinations with frequency above 0.0001, covering about 99% of repertoires, were analysed. The TCS score was defined as F50 (clonal expansion) divided by E x V (chaos), with BLOSUM62-based TCRdist calculated between CDR3 peptides within each V-J. Welch's t-statistics and random forest reduced 514 V-J features to roughly 13, which were used in a naive Bayes classifier (R e1071). The raw public reads went through TCRdb reprocessing: fastp at Q25, MiXCR clone calling, in-frame beta chains kept. A single entry per CDR3 protein holds the most common genes and DNA from its merged rows. TCRdb's processing, not the authors', yielded these V and J calls. Recorded for this sample are about 560,000 distinct CDR3 sequences; 46% of them occurred a single time. The top ten clonotypes cover 8.2% of the sample.

With regard to this clonotype: Which antigen it targets is not known. No per-base quality is available; no much larger clone lies one base away.

Results and caveats for the whole study, not just this receptor: Sample size was not statistically predetermined, and blinding of investigators to group allocation was not performed. A model built on a 13 V-J signature distinguished ophthalmopathy from stable hyperthyroidism, reaching about 88% sensitivity and approximately 83% specificity in cross-validation and 80%/75% in testing. In validation, the model predicted progression to ophthalmopathy with just under 71% sensitivity and roughly 72% specificity, a median of around six months before onset. Most expanded thyroid clonotypes (frequency above 0.001) were also detected in blood, a finding suggesting that blood repertoires may reflect thyroid immune responses.

A patient counted as having stable Graves' hyperthyroidism if no progression to ophthalmopathy occurred over 18 months of follow-up. The hyperthyroidism patients were between 18 and 65 years old and newly diagnosed, with a disease duration of less than 2 months. The study excluded patients with uncontrolled infections, other autoimmune diseases, pregnancy or lactation. Clinical symptoms, serum thyroxine and TRAb, thyroid ultrasound, and orbital computed tomography formed the basis for the diagnoses. Total RNA was extracted with Trizol reagent, and quality was checked on an Agilent 2100 Bioanalyzer.

This clonotype was obtained from a young woman with Graves' hyperthyroidism. Donor details come from another sample of the same person, matched by shared clones. Here the chain combines TRBV29-1 and TRBJ2-5, with TRBD2 identical over 14 junction bases. The source material was peripheral blood or thyroid tissue (not recorded which). The CDR3 loop reads CSAAGLAGEETQYF. The DNA reads as follows: TGCAGCGCCGCGGGACTAGCGGGAGAAGAGACCCAGTACTTC.